The next 29 T cell receptor beta chains were all read from a single sample in a study of human T cells and chemical hapten exposure. Time point indicated: patch test 3, about 24 weeks after DPC sensitization. Treatment of the sample: therapeutic diphenylcyclopropenone sensitization with weekly scalp DPC. A single record per CDR3 protein comes from TCRdb applying MiXCR to the RACE reads. The sample lists about 190,000 distinct CDR3 sequences, approximately 24% seen once, with roughly 2.4% in the top ten. The specimen comprised whole blood, sampled in connection with sensitization to the hapten diphenylcyclopropenone (DPC). The receptors were gathered from a woman in her forties with alopecia areata. Some clones in this sample may be carry-over from other donors' samples.

By its share, this clonotype is medium-sized. This rearrangement joins TRBV10-3 to TRBJ2-3; D ambiguous. Trimming stripped 10 bases from V and 2 bases from J, with 13 bases between. Germline lookup yields CDR1 ENHRY and CDR2 SYGVKD. The CDR3 spans 13 residues. CDR3 nucleotides: TGTGCCAGGCCGGGCCCCTACACAGATACGCAGTATTTT. Encoded protein: CARPGPYTDTQYF.

This clonotype was detected a few times. The rearrangement links TRBV20-1 to TRBJ2-3, with a possible D match to TRBD2 (5 bases). Germline CDR1 reads DFQATT; CDR2 reads SNEGSKA (reference sequence). Trimming took off 0 bases at V and 1 base at J, with 8 bases between the two ends. This CDR3 is 14 amino acids long. Here the CDR3 reads CSARDVGGTDTQYF. CDR3 bases: TGCAGTGCTAGAGACGTGGGAGGCACAGATACGCAGTATTTT.

The V and J genes are TRBV12-3 or TRBV12-4 and TRBJ2-4; 9 nucleotides line up with TRBD1. V gave up 8 bases and J gave up 8 bases; unmatched junction bases: 1. The CDR3 consists of 11 residues. Written as DNA, the CDR3 is TGTGCCAGCCGGGACAGGGACATTCAGTACTTC. Its translation is CASRDRDIQYF.

The chain carries TRBV4-3 and TRBJ1-1; D not resolved. Trimming stripped 0 bases from V and 5 bases from J, with 13 bases between. This CDR3 comprises 15 residues. The germline V gene has CDR1 LGHNA and CDR2 YSLEER. Written as DNA, the CDR3 is TGCGCCAGCAGCCAAGATGGGCCTCTCCGGACTGAAGCTTTCTTT. Its protein is CASSQDGPLRTEAFF.

The chain combines TRBV3-1 with TRBJ2-3; weak D call: TRBD2 (5 bases). The germline V gene has CDR1 LGHDT and CDR2 YNNKEL (reference sequence). The CDR3 totals 13 residues. V lost 10 bases and J 3 bases, leaving 14 bases between the germline ends. The CDR3, as DNA: TGTGCCATCCGGGCTAGCAGTACAGATACGCAGTATTTT. Translation gives CAIRASSTDTQYF.

This clonotype was seen repeatedly, ten times or more. The J gene is TRBJ2-5, the V gene TRBV29-1; 8 bases map to TRBD1. The CDR3 is made up of 12 amino acids. V lost 4 bases to trimming and J lost 5 bases; unmatched junction nucleotides: 3. The germline V gene has CDR1 SQVTM and CDR2 ANQGSEA. The CDR3 region has the DNA TGCAGCGTTGGCAGGGGGCACGAGACCCAGTACTTC. Translated, it gives CSVGRGHETQYF.

A few counts support this clonotype. The chain couples TRBV20-1 to TRBJ1-2, with 8 bases identical to TRBD1. After removal of 1 base from V and 4 bases from J, the junction contained 5 bases not matched to a gene. Germline loops: CDR1 DFQATT, CDR2 SNEGSKA (reference sequence). The CDR3 is made up of 14 amino acids. CDR3 sequence reads: CSARGAGGGYGYTF. In DNA form, the CDR3 reads TGCAGTGCTAGAGGTGCAGGGGGCGGCTATGGCTACACCTTC.

This clonotype was observed at least ten times. The chain carries TRBV18 and TRBJ2-2; D is unclear. The CDR3 is 13 amino acids. The ends were cut back, 1 base at V and 6 bases at J, with 6 bases in the middle. Germline V gene data show CDR1 as KGHSH and CDR2 as LQKENI. The DNA of the CDR3 is TGTGCCAGCTCACCACAGGGCGCCGGGGAGCTGTTTTTT. This sequence encodes CASSPQGAGELFF.

This clonotype has more than one count but fewer than ten. The V call is TRBV3-1, the J call TRBJ1-6; maybe TRBD1 (5 bases). Trimming left V 4 bases short and J 11 bases short, with 21 bases between. CDR3 length equals 16 residues. Germline CDR1 LGHDT, CDR2 YNNKEL (reference sequence). The CDR3 coding sequence is TGTGCCAGCAGCCCCCGGGACGGCGGAGGCGGGGCACCCCTCCACTTT. Residues: CASSPRDGGGGAPLHF.

In its sample, this clonotype was seen a few times. J is TRBJ1-4 and V is TRBV5-1; D is perhaps TRBD1 (5 bases). With 4 bases removed from V and 2 bases from J, the gap between germline ends came to 18 bases. The CDR3 extends over 17 amino acids. Germline-derived CDR1 and CDR2 are SGHRS and YFSETQ. For the CDR3, the DNA is TGCGCCAGCAGCATCGGGCCGGGGCAGGCGACTAATGAAAAACTGTTTTTT. Amino acid sequence: CASSIGPGQATNEKLFF.

The V gene is TRBV12-3 or TRBV12-4, the J gene TRBJ2-2; 8 nucleotides match TRBD1. The CDR3 runs to 15 residues. The V and J ends lost 7 bases and 5 bases, in that order; junction bases with no gene match: 9. This chain's CDR3 is CASMSRDRKTGELFF. CDR3 nucleotide sequence: TGTGCCAGCATGAGCCGGGACAGGAAAACCGGGGAGCTGTTTTTT.

This clonotype was observed at least ten times. The chain couples TRBV10-3 to TRBJ2-3; perhaps D is TRBD1 or TRBD2 (5 bases each). V dropped 7 bases and J dropped 0 bases, with 17 bases sitting between them. The CDR3 runs to 16 residues. The germline V gene has CDR1 ENHRY and CDR2 SYGVKD. The CDR3 sequence is CAIMGVAERSTDTQYF. CDR3 DNA sequence: TGTGCCATCATGGGGGTCGCGGAACGCAGCACAGATACGCAGTATTTT.

This clonotype was counted a few times. This chain connects TRBV7-9 to TRBJ2-7; D is unclear. Germline CDR1 and CDR2: SEHNR and FQNEAQ (reference sequence). V shed 5 bases and J shed 6 bases, with 11 bases lying between them. The CDR3 length is 12 residues. The CDR3 loop is CASSPRPAEQYF. The CDR3 bases are TGTGCCAGCAGCCCCCGTCCTGCCGAGCAGTACTTC.

The table lists this clonotype with a few counts. V and J are TRBV30 and TRBJ2-2, with TRBD2 matching 11 bases. Losses at the gene ends were 2 bases for V and 7 bases for J; bases not matched to a gene: 6. The CDR3 spans 15 residues. Looked up from germline, CDR1 is GTSNPN and CDR2 is SVGIG (reference sequence). The CDR3 DNA is TGTGCCTGGAGTCCCCTGACTAGCGGGATCGGGGAGCTGTTTTTT. It is translated as CAWSPLTSGIGELFF.

The chain combines TRBV10-3 with TRBJ1-2; 8 bases are shared with TRBD1. The trim removed 0 bases at V and 6 bases at J, leaving 6 bases unmatched. This CDR3 contains 15 residues. Germline assignment: CDR1 ENHRY and CDR2 SYGVKD. As DNA, the CDR3 is TGTGCCATCAGTGAGTCTGTGACAGGGGTCCATGGCTACACCTTC. Encoded protein: CAISESVTGVHGYTF.

The rearrangement joins TRBV20-1 to TRBJ2-1, with D unresolved. Trimming took 5 bases from V and 0 from J, leaving 11 bases between them. CDR1 DFQATT and CDR2 SNEGSKA come from the germline V gene (reference sequence). This CDR3 has 14 residues. The CDR3 nucleotides are TGCAGTGCTTCGGGCCCGAGCTCCTACAATGAGCAGTTCTTC. It codes for CSASGPSSYNEQFF.

This chain uses TRBV7-9 with TRBJ1-1, with D perhaps TRBD1 (5 bases). The CDR3 loop spans 13 amino acids. V dropped 0 bases and J dropped 6 bases, with 8 bases sitting between them. CDR1 is SEHNR and CDR2 is FQNEAQ in the germline V gene (reference sequence). The CDR3 protein is CASSLAGAAEAFF. CDR3 bases: TGTGCCAGCAGCTTAGCAGGGGCGGCTGAAGCTTTCTTT.

The chain links TRBV5-1 to TRBJ2-7; a possible D gene is TRBD1 (5 bases). The CDR3 length is 14 residues. V lost 2 bases and J lost 2, with 11 bases in between. Germline V lookup: CDR1 SGHRS, CDR2 YFSETQ. This CDR3 is CASSLTGSTYEQYF. CDR3 coding DNA: TGCGCCAGCAGCTTAACAGGTTCTACCTACGAGCAGTACTTC. The whole variable domain, remainder taken from reference TRBV5-1 and TRBJ2-7, is KAGVTQTPRYLIKTRGQQVTLSCSPISGHRSVSWYQQTPGQGLQFLFEYFSETQRNKGNFPGRFSGRQFSNSRSEMNVSTLELGDSALYLCASSLTGSTYEQYFGPGTRLTVT.

The V call is TRBV9, the J call TRBJ1-4; 7 bases line up with TRBD1. Germline CDR1 is SGDLS and CDR2 is YYNGEE. The CDR3 is 14 amino acids. V lost 4 bases and J lost 8; bases outside the gene matches: 8. The CDR3 region has the DNA TGTGCCAGCAGCCCCCGACAGGGTGGGGAAAAACTGTTTTTT. The encoded protein is CASSPRQGGEKLFF.

The chain couples TRBV5-1 to TRBJ2-7, with a tentative D call TRBD1 (6 bases). The length of the CDR3 is 14 residues. Germline V gene lookup returns CDR1 SGHRS and CDR2 YFSETQ. The germline V and J ends were trimmed by 1 base and 2 bases, with 10 bases remaining between them. The CDR3 nucleotides read TGCGCCAGCAGCTTGACAGGGCTTACCTACGAGCAGTACTTC. Encoded protein: CASSLTGLTYEQYF.

This rearrangement joins TRBV28 to TRBJ2-2; D ambiguous. The germline V gene encodes CDR1 MDHEN and CDR2 SYDVKM. Trimming stripped 4 bases from V and 4 bases from J, with 10 bases between. The CDR3 is made up of 14 amino acids. The CDR3 sequence: CASSSPGPTGELFF. Written as DNA, the CDR3 is TGTGCCAGCAGTTCTCCCGGTCCCACCGGGGAGCTGTTTTTT.

This clonotype has just a few counts. This chain uses TRBV7-2 with TRBJ2-2; D is possibly TRBD1 (5 bases). The germline gives CDR1 SGHTA, CDR2 FQGNSA. Trimming removed 1 base at V and 5 bases at J, with 5 bases between. The CDR3 contains 13 residues. This CDR3 is CASSLGQTGELFF. The DNA for the CDR3 is TGTGCCAGCAGCTTAGGACAGACCGGGGAGCTGTTTTTT.

On this clonotype: This likely comes from a read error, as the CDR3 has no conserved phenylalanine or tryptophan at its end. The chain links TRBV29-1 to TRBJ1-1; the D is unclear. The V gene lost 7 bases and the J gene lost 3 bases, with 18 bases spanning the gap. Per germline, CDR1 SQVTM and CDR2 ANQGSEA. The CDR3 totals 14 residues. In DNA form, the CDR3 reads TGCAGCGCCCCCACCCCACCGGCGGACACTGAAGCTTTCTGT. Translated: CSAPTPPADTEAFC.

The chain combines TRBV20-1 with TRBJ2-1; 12 bases line up with TRBD2. Germline-derived CDR1 and CDR2 are DFQATT and SNEGSKA (reference sequence). The CDR3 runs to 15 residues. Unmatched junction bases numbered 3, after V lost 1 base and J lost 5 bases. Written as DNA, the CDR3 is TGCAGTGCTAGAGTCCGACTAGCGGGGGACAATGAGCAGTTCTTC. Translation gives CSARVRLAGDNEQFF.

This clonotype was detected only a few times. The chain joins TRBV9 to TRBJ2-3, with 8 bases identical to TRBD2. V was pared by 5 bases and J by 7 bases, with 15 bases of the junction left unmatched. The CDR3 sequence is 16 residues long. CDR1 and CDR2 from the germline V gene are SGDLS and YYNGEE. The CDR3 DNA follows: TGTGCCAGCAGTCCCCCCGGGACTAGGGTTGGAAATACGCAGTATTTT. Its protein is CASSPPGTRVGNTQYF.

This clonotype was picked up a small number of times. J is TRBJ1-5 and V is TRBV2; a weak D match, TRBD1 (5 bases). This CDR3 region has 13 residues. Germline CDR1 reads SNHLY; CDR2 reads FYNNEI. Trimming took off 10 bases at V and 2 bases at J, with 12 bases between the two ends. The CDR3 spells CATRVEGNQPQHF. CDR3 in DNA: TGTGCCACCAGGGTTGAGGGCAATCAGCCCCAGCATTTT. The whole variable domain, remainder taken from reference TRBV2 and TRBJ1-5, is EPEVTQTPSHQVTQMGQEVILRCVPISNHLYFYWYRQILGQKVEFLVSFYNNEISEKSEIFDDQFSVERPDGSNFTLKIRSTKLEDSAMYFCATRVEGNQPQHFGDGTRLSIL.

This clonotype was counted only a few times. The J gene is TRBJ2-1, the V gene TRBV6-6, with 9 bases aligning to TRBD2. With 4 bases clipped from V and 3 bases from J, the junction kept 4 bases outside the gene matches. Looked up from germline, CDR1 is MNHNY and CDR2 is SVGAGI (reference sequence). The CDR3 contains 15 residues. In DNA form, the CDR3 reads TGTGCCAGCAGTTTGTCTAGCGGGAACTACAATGAGCAGTTCTTC. It encodes CASSLSSGNYNEQFF.

The CDR3 DNA reads as TGTGCCAGCAGCAGGCTAGCGGGAGGTCCGTTGGATACGCAGTATTTT. Translated: CASSRLAGGPLDTQYF. The V call is TRBV9, the J call TRBJ2-3, with 11 bases lining up with TRBD2. V shed 4 bases and J 6 bases; nucleotides not matched to a gene: 10. The CDR3 spans 16 residues. CDR1 is SGDLS and CDR2 is YYNGEE in the germline V gene.

The chain uses TRBV28 and TRBJ1-6; possibly TRBD1 for D (6 bases). The CDR3 runs 17 residues. Germline CDR1 is MDHEN and CDR2 is SYDVKM. V lost 2 bases and J lost 7, with 18 bases in between. The CDR3 DNA sequence: TGTGCCAGCAGTTTAACTTGGGGGGGGACACGAAATTCACCCCTCCACTTT. Protein product: CASSLTWGGTRNSPLHF.